Below, one TCR beta chain is given with its context. This specimen comes from a study of cytomegalovirus exposure and HLA in healthy donors. It was with 60 Vbeta and 13 Jbeta primers that the PCR ran. The assay was immunoSEQ multiplex PCR, and TCRdb's table has in-frame clones only and misses some. The sample holds around 71,000 clones. V lost 7 bases to trimming and J lost 6 bases; unmatched junction nucleotides: 13. The CDR3 covers 15 residues. The V gene's germline CDR1 is MRHNA and CDR2 SNTAGT. The source is a woman under 40 in good health and CMV-seronegative. What was sequenced was PBMCs. The rearrangement uses TRBV6-4 and TRBJ2-7, with TRBD1 matching 9 bases. CDR3: CASIVFQGQGLEQYF. The CDR3 coding sequence is TGTGCCAGCATAGTATTTCAGGGACAGGGTCTCGAGCAGTACTTC.